Sequencing of this T cell receptor (beta chain) was carried out in a study of T cell responses to AZD1222 COVID-19 vaccine. Germline V gene sequence: CDR1 MNHEY, CDR2 SVGEGT. The trim removed 5 bases at V and 0 bases at J, leaving 6 bases unmatched. This CDR3 spans 16 amino acids. A remark on this clone: Its antigen is not known.

The study's findings and limits: Among AZD1222 vaccinees, only six or seven were seropositive at baseline. A mostly white British donor set with more females was recruited, and clonal diversity was possibly underestimated. Breadth and depth of Spike-specific TCRs rose after two AZD1222 doses. Reportedly, nearly half the spike-specific TCRs target unmutated variant regions.

The assay was immunoSEQ multiplex PCR, and TCRdb's table has in-frame clones only and misses some. This table has some 62,000 clones, 76% appearing once. The chain couples TRBV6-2 or TRBV6-3 to TRBJ1-1, with 10 bases fitting TRBD1. Sequenced material: peripheral blood, taken on day 0 of AZD1222 vaccination. This receptor was identified in an adult in good health. Here the CDR3 DNA reads TGTGCCAGCAGTCCGGGACAGGGGACCTTGAACACTGAAGCTTTCTTT. It translates to CASSPGQGTLNTEAFF.